Below, 17 T cell receptor beta chains from the same sample are listed, as sequenced in a study of T cell changes during pregnancy in multiple sclerosis (dated by TCRdb to about 2019). The library was made by the immunoSEQ multiplex PCR assay. In its TCRdb copy, this immuneACCESS table keeps in-frame sequences only and misses some clones. Where compared with another copy, unresolved V genes explain less than half of these, and the others have no known cause. Within this sample are 45,000 to 70,000 clones, with 92% of them counted one time only. Jointly, the top ten make up more than 0.15% of the sample. The specimen was CD4+ T cells from peripheral blood mononuclear cells, collected after pregnancy. Source of these receptors: a female donor in good health, enrolled as a control in a pregnancy study.

V and J are TRBV14 and TRBJ2-3, with a tentative D call TRBD2 (5 bases). Germline V gene sequence: CDR1 SGHDN, CDR2 FVKESK. This CDR3 contains 17 residues. Trimming shortened V by 0 bases and J by 2 bases, and 15 bases separated the two germline ends. The CDR3 DNA reads as TGTGCCAGCAGCCAAGATCCTCAGCGGATGTTCACAGATACGCAGTATTTT. Translated, it gives CASSQDPQRMFTDTQYF.

This rearrangement joins TRBV28 to TRBJ2-1; D is perhaps TRBD2 (6 bases). Germline V gene data show CDR1 as MDHEN and CDR2 as SYDVKM. CDR3 length equals 15 residues. The V end was cut by 5 bases, the J end by 5 bases, with 16 bases between. CDR3 nucleotide sequence: TGTGCCAGCAGTGTTACCGGGACTGCCCACAATGAGCAGTTCTTC. Amino acid sequence: CASSVTGTAHNEQFF. Full variable domain (rest looked up from reference TRBV28 and TRBJ2-1): DVKVTQSSRYLVKRTGEKVFLECVQDMDHENMFWYRQDPGLGLRLIYFSYDVKMKEKGDIPEGYSVSREKKERFSLILESASTNQTSMYLCASSVTGTAHNEQFFGPGTRLTVL.

The chain joins TRBV27 to TRBJ1-1, with TRBD1 matching 9 bases. The germline CDR1 and CDR2 sequences are MNHEY and SMNVEV (reference sequence). The CDR3 contains 14 residues. Trimming took 5 bases from V and 7 from J; bases not matched to a gene: 8. CDR3 amino acids: CASSKRDRVVEAFF. CDR3 nucleotides: TGTGCCAGCAGTAAAAGGGACAGGGTAGTTGAAGCTTTCTTT.

The rearrangement uses TRBV7-6 and TRBJ2-2; D unresolved. Between the trimmed V and J ends, which lost 8 bases and 6 bases, there was a span of 13 bases. The CDR3 covers 13 residues. The V gene's germline CDR1 is SGHVS and CDR2 FNYEAQ. The CDR3 nucleotides are TGTGCCAGCGGCCCCCAAGTCTCCGGGGAGCTGTTTTTT. It codes for CASGPQVSGELFF.

The chain uses TRBV2 and TRBJ1-4; unclear D gene. V lost 8 bases to trimming and J lost 7 bases, with 17 bases between them. Germline V gives CDR1 SNHLY, CDR2 FYNNEI. This CDR3 region has 14 residues. As DNA, the CDR3 is TGTGCCAGCGCCGGAGGGATGGGGAGTGAAAAACTGTTTTTT. It codes for CASAGGMGSEKLFF.

This rearrangement joins TRBV6-5 to TRBJ2-5; 9 bases fit TRBD2. Germline V gene sequence: CDR1 MNHEY, CDR2 SVGAGI. With 2 bases clipped from V and 1 base from J, the junction kept 5 bases outside the gene matches. The CDR3 spans 16 residues. The CDR3 is CASSYQAGGIQETQYF. In nucleotides, the CDR3 is TGTGCCAGCAGTTACCAAGCGGGGGGAATCCAAGAGACCCAGTACTTC.

The J gene is TRBJ2-7, the V gene TRBV7-3, with TRBD2 matching over 10 bases. Trimming removed 3 bases from V and 0 bases from J; junction bases left unmatched: 2. Germline CDR1 and CDR2: SGHTA and FQGTGA. The CDR3 runs 15 residues. The CDR3 here is CASSFTSGASYEQYF. The CDR3, as DNA: TGTGCCAGCAGCTTTACTAGCGGGGCCTCCTACGAGCAGTACTTC.

The genes are TRBV27 and TRBJ2-1, with D perhaps matching TRBD1 (5 bases). The CDR3 covers 15 residues. Trimming pared 5 bases from V and 5 bases from J, leaving 16 bases between. Germline loops: CDR1 MNHEY, CDR2 SMNVEV (reference sequence). This CDR3 reads CASSEYRSTHNEQFF. CDR3 sequence (DNA): TGTGCCAGCAGTGAATACAGGAGCACACACAATGAGCAGTTCTTC.

V is TRBV6-5 and J is TRBJ2-2; 8 nucleotides line up with TRBD2. The V segment lost 5 bases and the J segment 7 bases; nucleotides outside the gene matches: 6. Germline lookup yields CDR1 MNHEY and CDR2 SVGAGI. CDR3 length: 14 amino acids. The CDR3 DNA sequence: TGTGCCAGCAGTCGGGGGGGGCTTGTCGGGGAGCTGTTTTTT. The encoded protein is CASSRGGLVGELFF.

This chain uses TRBV7-6 with TRBJ2-1, with 8 bases matching TRBD1. The trim removed 5 bases at V and 4 bases at J, leaving 10 bases unmatched. Per germline, CDR1 SGHVS and CDR2 FNYEAQ. CDR3 length equals 16 residues. The CDR3 region is CASSLDDRGIYNEQFF. CDR3 DNA: TGTGCCAGCAGCCTAGATGACAGGGGAATTTACAATGAGCAGTTCTTC.

This clone was seen just once. The chain links TRBV9 to TRBJ2-2; TRBD2 matches at 9 bases. The CDR3 has 17 residues. With 4 bases clipped from V and 5 bases from J, the junction kept 12 bases outside the gene matches. CDR1 SGDLS and CDR2 YYNGEE come from the germline V gene. The CDR3 coding sequence is TGTGCCAGCAGCACCTTAGCGGGGGCTCCGGGAACCGGGGAGCTGTTTTTT. Its translation: CASSTLAGAPGTGELFF.

V gene TRBV7-9 combines with J gene TRBJ2-6; D might be TRBD2 (5 bases). CDR1 is SEHNR and CDR2 is FQNEAQ in the germline V gene (reference sequence). The CDR3 runs 16 residues. V shed 5 bases and J shed 2 bases, with 13 bases lying between them. CDR3 DNA sequence: TGTGCCAGCAGCGCGGACGGGGAGCCTGGGGCCAACGTCCTGACTTTC. Its translation: CASSADGEPGANVLTF.

This rearrangement joins TRBV7-3 to TRBJ1-1; TRBD1 might be the D (6 bases). V was clipped by 4 bases and J by 1 base, with 10 bases between them. The germline V gene encodes CDR1 SGHTA and CDR2 FQGTGA. This CDR3 comprises 14 residues. The CDR3 is CASSSGQPNTEAFF. The CDR3 nucleotides read TGTGCCAGCAGCTCCGGACAGCCGAACACTGAAGCTTTCTTT.

The rearrangement uses TRBV9 and TRBJ2-2, with 7 nucleotides matching TRBD1. Germline trimming cut 4 bases from V and 6 bases from J; bases unmatched to any gene: 6. The CDR3 sequence is 14 residues long. Germline V gives CDR1 SGDLS, CDR2 YYNGEE. This CDR3 is CASSPKQGSGELFF. As DNA, the CDR3 is TGTGCCAGCAGCCCCAAACAGGGGTCCGGGGAGCTGTTTTTT.

The chain is built from TRBV25-1 and TRBJ1-3; 10 nucleotides line up with TRBD1. The V gene end was trimmed by 8 bases and the J gene end by 1 base; junction bases not matched to a gene: 5. CDR1 and CDR2 from the germline V gene are MGHDK and SYGVNS. The CDR3 length is 15 residues. In DNA, the CDR3 is TGTGCCAGCTCCCGGGACAGGGGATCTGGAAACACCATATATTTT. The encoded protein is CASSRDRGSGNTIYF.

This clone appeared once. This sequence joins TRBV10-3 and TRBJ1-6; D is unresolved. V shed 10 bases and J shed 6 bases, with 13 bases lying between them. Germline assignment: CDR1 ENHRY and CDR2 SYGVKD. The CDR3 contains 13 residues. This CDR3 is CATLRGSNSPLHF. CDR3 coding DNA: TGTGCCACCCTTCGAGGTTCTAATTCACCCCTCCACTTT.

This CDR3 reads CASKEYSGGANEQFF. As DNA, the CDR3 is TGTGCCAGTAAAGAATATAGCGGGGGGGCAAATGAGCAGTTCTTC. The rearrangement uses TRBV2 and TRBJ2-1, with TRBD2 identical over 11 bases. Germline V gene data show CDR1 as SNHLY and CDR2 as FYNNEI. This CDR3 has 15 amino acids. Trimming took 9 bases from V and 7 from J; bases not matched to a gene: 11.